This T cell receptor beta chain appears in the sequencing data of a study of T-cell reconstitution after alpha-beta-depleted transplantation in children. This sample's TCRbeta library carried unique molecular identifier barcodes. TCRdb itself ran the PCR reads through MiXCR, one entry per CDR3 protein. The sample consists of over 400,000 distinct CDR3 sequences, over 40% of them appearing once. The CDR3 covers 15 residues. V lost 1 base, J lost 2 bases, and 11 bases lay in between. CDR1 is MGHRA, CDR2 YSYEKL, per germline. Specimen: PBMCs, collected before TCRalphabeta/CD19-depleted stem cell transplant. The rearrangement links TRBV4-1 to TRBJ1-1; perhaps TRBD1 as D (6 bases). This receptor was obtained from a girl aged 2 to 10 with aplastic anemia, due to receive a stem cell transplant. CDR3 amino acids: CASSQVQGGNTEAFF. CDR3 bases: TGCGCCAGCAGCCAAGTTCAAGGGGGAAACACTGAAGCTTTCTTT.